Presented here are 10 T cell receptor beta chains from one specimen sequenced in a study of cytomegalovirus exposure and HLA in healthy donors. Researchers ran the PCR with 60 Vbeta and 13 Jbeta primers. TCRdb's table, derived via immunoSEQ multiplex PCR, lists solely in-frame clones and lacks some. The listing records about 140,000 clones. Sequencing was done on a sample of PBMCs. All receptors come from a man aged 35 to 55 in good health and CMV-seronegative.

The chain joins TRBV4-1 to TRBJ2-3; 15 bases align to TRBD2. Germline-derived CDR1 and CDR2 are MGHRA and YSYEKL. Trimming cost V 3 bases and J 5 bases; bases outside gene matches: 9. The CDR3 loop spans 18 amino acids. The CDR3 region is CASSHYPGTSGGQDTQYF. The CDR3 bases are TGCGCCAGCAGCCATTACCCCGGGACTAGCGGGGGGCAAGATACGCAGTATTTT.

As to this clone: Within the sample, other DNA sequences also encode this same CDR3. The CDR3 DNA reads as TGTGCCAGCAGCTTAGGGTCCCGGGAGACCCAGTACTTC. This codes for CASSLGSRETQYF. This chain connects TRBV7-2 to TRBJ2-5; D gene ambiguous. Germline V lookup: CDR1 SGHTA, CDR2 FQGNSA. The CDR3 contains 13 residues. Trimming stripped 1 base from V and 5 bases from J, with 8 bases between.

The chain couples TRBV9 to TRBJ1-6; D possibly corresponds to TRBD1 (5 bases). The germline V gene has CDR1 SGDLS and CDR2 YYNGEE. V was trimmed by 4 bases and J by 0 bases, leaving 14 bases between them. The CDR3 has 17 residues. In DNA form, the CDR3 reads TGTGCCAGCAGCCCCACCATCGACAGCTCCTATAATTCACCCCTCCACTTT. This sequence encodes CASSPTIDSSYNSPLHF. The variable domain in full, completed from reference TRBV9 and TRBJ1-6, reads DSGVTQTPKHLITATGQRVTLRCSPRSGDLSVYWYQQSLDQGLQFLIQYYNGEERAKGNILERFSAQQFPDLHSELNLSSLELGDSALYFCASSPTIDSSYNSPLHFGNGTRLTVT.

The V and J genes are TRBV20-1 and TRBJ1-1; D unresolved. Trimming removed 7 bases at V and 1 base at J, with 7 bases between. Germline CDR1 and CDR2: DFQATT and SNEGSKA (reference sequence). The CDR3 runs 11 residues. The CDR3: CSVGENTEAFF. CDR3 DNA: TGCAGTGTCGGAGAGAACACTGAAGCTTTCTTT.

This chain's CDR3 is CASSILGGLADPSYEQYF. The CDR3 bases are TGTGCCAGTAGTATCTTGGGGGGACTAGCGGACCCCTCCTACGAGCAGTACTTC. The chain recombines TRBV19 with TRBJ2-7, with TRBD2 identical over 11 bases. The CDR3 runs to 18 residues. J lost 0 bases, V lost 3 bases, and 10 bases had no gene match. Germline V gene sequence: CDR1 LNHDA, CDR2 SQIVND (reference sequence). Full variable domain (remainder filled in from reference TRBV19 and TRBJ2-7): DGGITQSPKYLFRKEGQNVTLSCEQNLNHDAMYWYRQDPGQGLRLIYYSQIVNDFQKGDIAEGYSVSREKKESFPLTVTSAQKNPTAFYLCASSILGGLADPSYEQYFGPGTRLTVT.

The chain carries TRBV18 and TRBJ2-5; D is undetermined. V was pared by 6 bases and J by 0 bases, with 14 bases between. Germline V gene lookup returns CDR1 KGHSH and CDR2 LQKENI. The CDR3 is 15 amino acids. The CDR3 bases are TGTGCCAGCTCTCTCCGGGTCTCGTACCAAGAGACCCAGTACTTC. This gives the protein CASSLRVSYQETQYF.

The chain employs TRBV4-2 and TRBJ1-1; D perhaps matches TRBD1 (5 bases). Germline V gene data show CDR1 as LGHNA and CDR2 as YNFKEQ. The CDR3 loop spans 12 amino acids. V lost 8 bases to trimming and J lost 4 bases, with 11 bases between them. In nucleotides, the CDR3 is TGTGCCAGCTTAGGCGGGGGCACTGAAGCTTTCTTT. The encoded protein is CASLGGGTEAFF.

The chain couples TRBV6-1 to TRBJ1-5, with TRBD1 matching 7 bases. The germline V gene has CDR1 MNHNS and CDR2 SASEGT. This CDR3 contains 14 residues. V lost 4 bases, J lost 6 bases, and 6 bases stayed unmatched. This CDR3 reads CASSAQGIGQPQHF. The CDR3 DNA reads TGTGCCAGCAGTGCACAGGGGATAGGTCAGCCCCAGCATTTT.

The chain uses TRBV7-9 and TRBJ1-3, with D possibly being TRBD1 (5 bases). V lost 1 base, J lost 2 bases, and 9 bases lay in between. The CDR3 is 15 amino acids. CDR1 is SEHNR and CDR2 is FQNEAQ in the germline V gene (reference sequence). CDR3 protein: CASSLEAGPGNTIYF. The CDR3 DNA sequence: TGTGCCAGCAGCTTAGAGGCAGGGCCTGGAAACACCATATATTTT.

The chain is built from TRBV7-9 and TRBJ1-1; D uncertain. This CDR3 region has 14 residues. Germline V gives CDR1 SEHNR, CDR2 FQNEAQ (reference sequence). Trimming cost V 6 bases and J 5 bases, with 16 bases left between them. CDR3 sequence (DNA): TGTGCCAGCAGACGGTCCATTGATGGTACTGAAGCTTTCTTT. Translated, it gives CASRRSIDGTEAFF.